This T cell receptor beta chain is drawn from a study of CD8+ T cells in alopecia areata. In the study overall: Treatment comprised oral tofacitinib, 5 to 10 mg twice daily, in treated patients. Affected scalp percentage set treated patients' severity scores.

V was cut by 4 bases and J by 2 bases, with 12 bases left in between. Germline V lookup: CDR1 SGHRS, CDR2 YFSETQ. The CDR3 is 14 amino acids. TCR sequencing used cDNA made by reverse transcription of extracted RNA. Some clones are missing from TCRdb's copy, which holds only in-frame ones; the method was immunoSEQ multiplex PCR. The sample contains about 200,000 clones, roughly 70% of which appear only once. Treatment reported: oral pan-JAK inhibitor, 5-10 mg twice daily. PBMCs provided sorted CD4+ and CD8+ T cells. This material consisted of CD4+ T cells sorted from blood, taken around week 49, from a patient treated with tofacitinib. The TCR was taken from a human donor with alopecia areata. V gene TRBV5-1 combines with J gene TRBJ1-1; D is unclear. CDR3 in DNA: TGCGCCAGCAGCCCCTCAGTCCTAAACACTGAAGCTTTCTTT. This encodes CASSPSVLNTEAFF.